A single sample is the source of the 17 T cell receptor beta chains below, sequenced in a study of CD8 T cells in ankylosing spondylitis. Notes on the study in general: One TCR beta motif, made up of under ten highly homologous variants, appeared characteristic of ankylosing spondylitis blood.

TCRdb re-called the 5' RACE reads with MiXCR, one entry per CDR3 protein. The table has 800,000 to 900,000 distinct CDR3 sequences, 12% seen once. Antigens of these TCRs are unknown. Material: blood, either unsorted or a sorted T cell fraction (not recorded which). The receptors were gathered from a male donor with ankylosing spondylitis.

This clonotype appeared many times. The rearrangement links TRBV20-1 to TRBJ1-1, with D tentatively TRBD1 (6 bases). Trimming shortened V by 0 bases and J by 8 bases, and 10 bases separated the two germline ends. Germline CDR1 DFQATT, CDR2 SNEGSKA (reference sequence). The CDR3 length is 12 residues. CDR3: CSAREGAREAFF. The CDR3 DNA reads TGCAGTGCTAGAGAGGGGGCGCGAGAAGCTTTCTTT.

The V and J genes are TRBV2 and TRBJ2-3, with 9 nucleotides matching TRBD2. The V segment lost 4 bases and the J segment 3 bases; nucleotides outside the gene matches: 8. Germline V gives CDR1 SNHLY, CDR2 FYNNEI. CDR3 length equals 16 residues. The CDR3 here is CASSGAGGARTDTQYF. CDR3 DNA sequence: TGTGCCAGCAGTGGGGCGGGGGGGGCCAGGACAGATACGCAGTATTTT.

This clonotype appeared a few times. The V and J genes are TRBV3-1 and TRBJ1-2, with TRBD1 matching over 8 bases. In germline, CDR1 is LGHDT, CDR2 YNNKEL (reference sequence). V was clipped by 7 bases and J by 0 bases; unmatched bases: 7. CDR3 length: 15 residues. In DNA, the CDR3 is TGTGCCAGCAACCAGGGGGCCGGCGCTAACTATGGCTACACCTTC. It specifies CASNQGAGANYGYTF.

The chain couples TRBV12-3 or TRBV12-4 to TRBJ2-7; 10 positions agree with TRBD1. Losses at the gene ends were 7 bases for V and 2 bases for J; bases not matched to a gene: 5. The CDR3 sequence is 14 residues long. The CDR3 here is CASNSDRGAYEQYF. The CDR3 DNA reads TGTGCCAGCAACTCGGACAGGGGGGCCTACGAGCAGTACTTC.

The chain links TRBV24-1 to TRBJ2-7; the match to TRBD1 covers 9 bases. The V segment lost 4 bases and the J segment 3 bases; nucleotides outside the gene matches: 6. CDR3 size: 15 residues. Germline V gene lookup returns CDR1 KGHDR and CDR2 SFDVKD. The CDR3 here is CATSDPGTGNYEQYF. The CDR3 DNA reads as TGTGCCACCAGTGACCCCGGGACAGGGAACTACGAGCAGTACTTC.

This clonotype turned up a few times. In nucleotides, the CDR3 is TGTGCCACCAGCGTGTGGGAGACCCAGTACTTC. Translation: CATSVWETQYF. This rearrangement joins TRBV15 to TRBJ2-5; D gene unclear. The CDR3 consists of 11 residues. Germline V gene lookup returns CDR1 LNHNV and CDR2 YYDKDF (reference sequence). The V gene lost 5 bases and the J gene lost 5 bases, with 6 bases spanning the gap.

There are many counts of this clonotype. For the CDR3, the DNA is TGCAGTGCCGTGGACACATCGGAGAAACTGTTTTTT. This translates into CSAVDTSEKLFF. J is TRBJ1-4 and V is TRBV20-1; possible D gene TRBD1, 5 bases. The germline gives CDR1 DFQATT, CDR2 SNEGSKA (reference sequence). The CDR3 sequence is 12 residues long. Trimming stripped 6 bases from V and 11 bases from J, with 16 bases between.

This clonotype showed up just a few times. The chain couples TRBV6-1 to TRBJ2-3; a weak D match, TRBD2 (6 bases). CDR1 and CDR2 from the germline V gene are MNHNS and SASEGT. Trimming removed 2 bases at V and 5 bases at J, with 8 bases between. CDR3 length equals 13 residues. The CDR3 coding sequence is TGTGCCAGCAGTGAAATCGGGGGAGATACGCAGTATTTT. It codes for CASSEIGGDTQYF.

This clonotype was detected many times. The chain links TRBV29-1 to TRBJ1-1, with D hard to call. Germline V lookup: CDR1 SQVTM, CDR2 ANQGSEA. CDR3 size: 14 residues. V was trimmed by 3 bases and J by 0 bases, leaving 11 bases between them. The CDR3 sequence: CSVDRTTVNTEAFF. The CDR3 DNA sequence: TGCAGCGTTGACCGGACTACAGTGAACACTGAAGCTTTCTTT.

The chain uses TRBV6-2 or TRBV6-3 and TRBJ2-7; D remains unclear. In germline, CDR1 is MNHEY, CDR2 SVGEGT. The CDR3 consists of 15 residues. V was pared by 1 base and J by 2 bases, with 12 bases between. CDR3 residues: CASSYFTTDPYEQYF. CDR3 DNA sequence: TGTGCCAGCAGTTACTTTACTACAGACCCCTACGAGCAGTACTTC.

The chain couples TRBV20-1 to TRBJ2-1; D is unresolved. CDR1 is DFQATT and CDR2 is SNEGSKA in the germline V gene (reference sequence). V lost 4 bases and J lost 0, with 16 bases in between. The CDR3 has 16 amino acids. The CDR3 loop reads CSATPGPRSSYNEQFF. In nucleotides, the CDR3 is TGCAGTGCTACGCCCGGGCCGAGGAGCTCCTACAATGAGCAGTTCTTC.

This clonotype was detected only a few times. CDR3 DNA: TGTGCCAGCAGTTTATGGCAGGGGCAGGGCTACACCTTC. Residues: CASSLWQGQGYTF. This chain connects TRBV28 to TRBJ1-2; a possible D gene is TRBD1 (6 bases). The CDR3 length is 13 residues. Between the trimmed V and J ends, which lost 0 bases and 8 bases, there was a span of 10 bases. Germline V gene data show CDR1 as MDHEN and CDR2 as SYDVKM.

This clonotype has just a few counts. The chain has TRBV20-1 and TRBJ1-4; D gene unclear. The CDR3 contains 15 residues. Germline CDR1 DFQATT, CDR2 SNEGSKA (reference sequence). V was cut by 3 bases and J by 10 bases, with 21 bases left in between. The CDR3 sequence: CSASPPGLQLGKLFF. In DNA form, the CDR3 reads TGCAGTGCTAGTCCCCCGGGTCTTCAGTTGGGAAAACTGTTTTTT.

This clonotype was counted only a few times. The chain couples TRBV12-3 or TRBV12-4 to TRBJ2-5, with 8 bases that match TRBD1. Trimming took 5 bases from V and 5 from J; bases not matched to a gene: 10. The CDR3 spans 15 residues. The CDR3 DNA is TGTGCCAGCAGTCCTGACAGGGGCGCATACGAGACCCAGTACTTC. The encoded protein is CASSPDRGAYETQYF.

This clonotype showed up many times. This sequence joins TRBV11-2 and TRBJ2-1; 8 positions match TRBD2. The V gene end was trimmed by 4 bases and the J gene end by 8 bases; junction bases not matched to a gene: 10. Looked up from germline, CDR1 is SGHAT and CDR2 is FQNNGV. The CDR3 contains 15 residues. The CDR3 sequence: CASSSLAGPWDEQFF. CDR3 DNA: TGTGCCAGCAGCTCTCTAGCGGGCCCGTGGGATGAGCAGTTCTTC.

This clonotype was observed a handful of times. The chain has TRBV5-1 and TRBJ1-2, with D uncertain. V was cut by 2 bases and J by 3 bases, with 20 bases left in between. Germline loops: CDR1 SGHRS, CDR2 YFSETQ. There are 17 residues in the CDR3. The CDR3 is CASSFVFNRVVDYGYTF. CDR3 nucleotides: TGCGCCAGCAGCTTTGTGTTCAACCGAGTTGTGGACTATGGCTACACCTTC.

This clonotype was detected ten times or more. The J gene is TRBJ2-7, the V gene TRBV10-3, with D unresolved. The CDR3 contains 16 residues. Germline lookup yields CDR1 ENHRY and CDR2 SYGVKD. V gave up 2 bases and J gave up 0 bases, with 14 bases separating them. The CDR3 region has the DNA TGTGCCATCAGTGAGGAGACCTTTTCTAGCTCCTACGAGCAGTACTTC. Translation: CAISEETFSSSYEQYF.